These T cell receptor beta chains were read from a single sample in a study of OX40 agonist ivuxolimab in advanced cancers. Libraries were prepared by immunoSEQ multiplex PCR; TCRdb keeps only in-frame clonotypes and omits some of them. The repertoire includes about 77,000 clones, about 93% of them detected once, and just over 20% sits in the top ten. Sequenced here: CD4+ or CD8+ T cells sorted from blood, sampled in a trial of the OX40 agonist ivuxolimab. These receptors were collected from an adult with an advanced solid tumor such as melanoma, head and neck, liver or kidney cancer. Each CDR3 is given with its conserved first and last residue. Fields, in order: CDR3 length, clone size, V gene, D gene, J gene, CDR3 DNA, CDR3 protein. D genes are given only for firm matches. The size field is filled for only some rows; it gives once, few, many or a size class.

cdr3_length: 13
clone_size: NA
v_call: TRBV15
d_call: NA
j_call: TRBJ1-5
cdr3_nt: TGTGCCACCAGGGGGTGGGGCAATCAGCCCCAGCATTTT
cdr3_aa: CATRGWGNQPQHF

cdr3_length: 14
clone_size: few
v_call: TRBV19
d_call: TRBD1
j_call: TRBJ1-1
cdr3_nt: TGTGCCACAAGACAGGGGGCGAGGACCACTGAAGCTTTCTTT
cdr3_aa: CATRQGARTTEAFF

cdr3_length: 16
clone_size: NA
v_call: TRBV30
d_call: TRBD2
j_call: TRBJ2-3
cdr3_nt: TGTGCCTGGAGTTCAGGACTAGTGTCTAGCACAGATACGCAGTATTTT
cdr3_aa: CAWSSGLVSSTDTQYF

cdr3_length: 16
clone_size: NA
v_call: TRBV4-3
d_call: NA
j_call: TRBJ1-5
cdr3_nt: TGCGCCAGCAGCCAAACCCCATTAGTTAGCAATCAGCCCCAGCATTTT
cdr3_aa: CASSQTPLVSNQPQHF

cdr3_length: 14
clone_size: few
v_call: TRBV7-9
d_call: NA
j_call: TRBJ2-5
cdr3_nt: TGTGCCAGCAGCTTAGGGGGGGTCCAAGAGACCCAGTACTTC
cdr3_aa: CASSLGGVQETQYF

cdr3_length: 12
clone_size: NA
v_call: TRBV11-2
d_call: NA
j_call: TRBJ1-2
cdr3_nt: TGTGCCAGCAGCTTGAATATCTATGGCTACACCTTC
cdr3_aa: CASSLNIYGYTF

cdr3_length: 16
clone_size: NA
v_call: TRBV25-1
d_call: NA
j_call: TRBJ1-3
cdr3_nt: TGTGCCAGCAGTGACTATCAGGTTCCCTCTGGAAACACCATATATTTT
cdr3_aa: CASSDYQVPSGNTIYF

cdr3_length: 12
clone_size: NA
v_call: TRBV30
d_call: NA
j_call: TRBJ2-7
cdr3_nt: TGTGCCTGGAGAAGGGAAAGCTACGAGCAGTACTTC
cdr3_aa: CAWRRESYEQYF

cdr3_length: 13
clone_size: NA
v_call: TRBV4-3
d_call: NA
j_call: TRBJ2-3
cdr3_nt: TGCGCCAGCAGCCAAAACTCCGAGGATACGCAGTATTTT
cdr3_aa: CASSQNSEDTQYF

cdr3_length: 14
clone_size: NA
v_call: TRBV13
d_call: NA
j_call: TRBJ2-1
cdr3_nt: TGTGCCAGCACCCAAGGGGCAGACTACAATGAGCAGTTCTTC
cdr3_aa: CASTQGADYNEQFF

cdr3_length: 15
clone_size: NA
v_call: TRBV9
d_call: NA
j_call: TRBJ2-7
cdr3_nt: TGTGCCAGCAGCGCGAGTGTTGGGGCCTCCTACGAGCAGTACTTC
cdr3_aa: CASSASVGASYEQYF

cdr3_length: 14
clone_size: NA
v_call: TRBV19
d_call: NA
j_call: TRBJ1-2
cdr3_nt: TGTGCCAGTAGTATTTGGGACAAAAACTATGGCTACACCTTC
cdr3_aa: CASSIWDKNYGYTF

cdr3_length: 15
clone_size: NA
v_call: TRBV7-9
d_call: TRBD1
j_call: TRBJ2-3
cdr3_nt: TGTGCCAGCAGCCCGACAGGGGGGGCTGCAGATACGCAGTATTTT
cdr3_aa: CASSPTGGAADTQYF

cdr3_length: 13
clone_size: NA
v_call: TRBV7-9
d_call: NA
j_call: TRBJ1-1
cdr3_nt: TGTGCCAGCAGCCCGACATCGAACACTGAAGCTTTCTTT
cdr3_aa: CASSPTSNTEAFF

cdr3_length: 18
clone_size: NA
v_call: TRBV7-6
d_call: TRBD2
j_call: TRBJ2-3
cdr3_nt: TGTGCCAGCAGCTTAGCAAACCTAGCGGGAGACTTCACAGATACGCAGTATTTT
cdr3_aa: CASSLANLAGDFTDTQYF

cdr3_length: 15
clone_size: NA
v_call: TRBV7-8
d_call: NA
j_call: TRBJ2-7
cdr3_nt: TGTGCCAGCAGCTCCCCTGGGGACACATCCTACGAGCAGTACTTC
cdr3_aa: CASSSPGDTSYEQYF

cdr3_length: 13
clone_size: NA
v_call: TRBV28
d_call: NA
j_call: TRBJ2-1
cdr3_nt: TGTGCCAGCAGTTTTCGGCCGGACAATGAGCAGTTCTTC
cdr3_aa: CASSFRPDNEQFF

cdr3_length: 16
clone_size: NA
v_call: TRBV7-2
d_call: NA
j_call: TRBJ1-1
cdr3_nt: TGTGCCAGCAGCTTAGCAGCAGGCGGGGCGAGGACTGAAGCTTTCTTT
cdr3_aa: CASSLAAGGARTEAFF

cdr3_length: 16
clone_size: NA
v_call: TRBV13
d_call: NA
j_call: TRBJ1-1
cdr3_nt: TGTGCCAGCAGCTTAGGCCGTAGCAGGGCAGGCACTGAAGCTTTCTTT
cdr3_aa: CASSLGRSRAGTEAFF

cdr3_length: 14
clone_size: NA
v_call: TRBV15
d_call: NA
j_call: TRBJ1-1
cdr3_nt: TGTGCCACCACCAAGTCAGGGGAACCCACTGAAGCTTTCTTT
cdr3_aa: CATTKSGEPTEAFF

cdr3_length: 15
clone_size: NA
v_call: TRBV6-6
d_call: NA
j_call: TRBJ2-7
cdr3_nt: TGTGCCAGCAGTTACTCGAGGGGGGCTGTGGAAGAGCAGTACTTC
cdr3_aa: CASSYSRGAVEEQYF

cdr3_length: 13
clone_size: NA
v_call: TRBV6-4
d_call: TRBD2
j_call: TRBJ2-7
cdr3_nt: TGTGCCAGCGCCGAGACTAGCGGACACGAGCAGTACTTC
cdr3_aa: CASAETSGHEQYF

cdr3_length: 15
clone_size: NA
v_call: TRBV6-1
d_call: NA
j_call: TRBJ1-3
cdr3_nt: TGTGCCAGCAGTGAAGATCTAAGCTCTGGAAACACCATATATTTT
cdr3_aa: CASSEDLSSGNTIYF

cdr3_length: 18
clone_size: NA
v_call: TRBV15
d_call: NA
j_call: TRBJ2-1
cdr3_nt: TGTGCCACCAGCAGAGATGGTCGGGGCAGGGCGTCCTACAATGAGCAGTTCTTC
cdr3_aa: CATSRDGRGRASYNEQFF

cdr3_length: 15
clone_size: NA
v_call: TRBV11-1
d_call: NA
j_call: TRBJ2-7
cdr3_nt: TGTGCCAGCAGCTTTCTTCCGGGCCCCTCCTACGAGCAGTACTTC
cdr3_aa: CASSFLPGPSYEQYF

cdr3_length: 14
clone_size: NA
v_call: TRBV19
d_call: NA
j_call: TRBJ1-1
cdr3_nt: TGTGCCAGTAGTATTGGGACCCTGAACACTGAAGCTTTCTTT
cdr3_aa: CASSIGTLNTEAFF

cdr3_length: 18
clone_size: few
v_call: TRBV15
d_call: NA
j_call: TRBJ2-3
cdr3_nt: TGTGCCACCAGCAGAGAGGGGGGGGGCGGAACTAGCACAGATACGCAGTATTTT
cdr3_aa: CATSREGGGGTSTDTQYF

cdr3_length: 17
clone_size: once
v_call: TRBV19
d_call: NA
j_call: TRBJ2-1
cdr3_nt: TGTGCCAGTAGTATAGGGGTTCGGGAGAGCAGTATCTATGAGCAGTTCTTC
cdr3_aa: CASSIGVRESSIYEQFF

cdr3_length: 14
clone_size: NA
v_call: TRBV6-5
d_call: NA
j_call: TRBJ2-7
cdr3_nt: TGTGCCAGCAGTTACTCGAAAAGGGCCAACGAGCAGTACTTC
cdr3_aa: CASSYSKRANEQYF

cdr3_length: 14
clone_size: NA
v_call: TRBV9
d_call: NA
j_call: TRBJ1-2
cdr3_nt: TGTGCCAGCAGCGTAGGGGTCCCTCTCTATGGCTACACCTTC
cdr3_aa: CASSVGVPLYGYTF

cdr3_length: 16
clone_size: NA
v_call: TRBV4-3
d_call: NA
j_call: TRBJ2-7
cdr3_nt: TGCGCCAGCAGCCAAGAAAGGGGCGGGGGCCTTTACGAGCAGTACTTC
cdr3_aa: CASSQERGGGLYEQYF

cdr3_length: 16
clone_size: NA
v_call: TRBV5-1
d_call: NA
j_call: TRBJ2-3
cdr3_nt: TGCGCCAGCAGTCCCTGGAGCGGTTCTAGCACAGATACGCAGTATTTT
cdr3_aa: CASSPWSGSSTDTQYF

cdr3_length: 13
clone_size: once
v_call: TRBV29-1
d_call: NA
j_call: TRBJ2-3
cdr3_nt: TGCAGCGTTGAAGCTGGAAGTACAGATACGCAGTATTTT
cdr3_aa: CSVEAGSTDTQYF

cdr3_length: 13
clone_size: NA
v_call: TRBV19
d_call: NA
j_call: TRBJ2-7
cdr3_nt: TGTGCCAGTAGTCCCAGCGCCTCCTACGAGCAGTACTTC
cdr3_aa: CASSPSASYEQYF

cdr3_length: 11
clone_size: NA
v_call: TRBV27
d_call: NA
j_call: TRBJ2-7
cdr3_nt: TGTGCCAGCAGTTCCTCCTACGAGCAGTACTTC
cdr3_aa: CASSSSYEQYF

cdr3_length: 12
clone_size: NA
v_call: TRBV7-3
d_call: NA
j_call: TRBJ2-5
cdr3_nt: TGTGCCAGCAGCTTACTGGGGGAGACCCAGTACTTC
cdr3_aa: CASSLLGETQYF

cdr3_length: 16
clone_size: NA
v_call: TRBV7-3
d_call: NA
j_call: TRBJ2-7
cdr3_nt: TGTGCCAGCAGCTTGCACGGGGGCGGGAGCTCCTACGAGCAGTACTTC
cdr3_aa: CASSLHGGGSSYEQYF

cdr3_length: 11
clone_size: once
v_call: TRBV6-5
d_call: NA
j_call: TRBJ2-3
cdr3_nt: TGTGCCAGCAGTGACACAGATACGCAGTATTTT
cdr3_aa: CASSDTDTQYF